This is a list of T cell receptor beta chains from one sample in a study of cytomegalovirus exposure and HLA in healthy donors. Here immunoSEQ multiplex PCR was the method, and the copy in TCRdb shows in-frame clones only, minus some. Among a few hundred thousand clones listed, roughly 85% were seen once. The source material was PBMCs. All receptors come from a woman younger than 30 in good health and CMV-seronegative. Each CDR3 is given without its conserved first and last residue. Clone size appears in some rows only: once, few, many, or a class for an expanded clone.

size	J	V	CDR3
-	TRBJ1-2	TRBV27	ASSFRGTGSGYT
-	TRBJ2-7	TRBV15	ATSRGRLQGYEQY
-	TRBJ2-2	TRBV11-2	ASSFPASGNTGELF
-	TRBJ2-7	TRBV7-8	ASSLADYSYEQY
-	TRBJ2-7	TRBV7-2	ASSSSGSFYEQY
-	TRBJ2-7	TRBV7-8	ASSNGQGAANSYEQY
-	TRBJ2-7	TRBV6-5	ASSFGGRGLEQY
-	TRBJ2-1	TRBV5-4	ASSPRSSSYNEQF
once	TRBJ2-3	TRBV7-2	ASSPQNTDTQY
-	TRBJ2-7	TRBV5-8	ASSAGLREPYEQY
-	TRBJ2-5	TRBV7-6	ASSPGTGPETQY
-	TRBJ1-5	TRBV28	ASRRPWGPGQGFNQPQH
-	TRBJ1-4	TRBV4-2	ASSQDILEPEKLF
-	TRBJ2-3	TRBV14	ASSPKITGWGTDTQY
-	TRBJ1-2	TRBV7-8	ASSPVPGDGYT
-	TRBJ2-7	TRBV28	ASTLTGLNYEQY
-	TRBJ2-3	TRBV4-3	ASSPGQGIADTQY
-	TRBJ1-2	TRBV6-5	ASAGLEGNYGYT
-	TRBJ1-1	TRBV10-3	ASRWAPLNTEAF
-	TRBJ2-2	TRBV28	ASRDRGPVGELF
few	TRBJ1-3	TRBV27	ASSLGLGDR
-	TRBJ1-1	TRBV7-3	ASSPRAVTGVGEAF
-	TRBJ2-1	TRBV7-2	ASSFGLAAEGEQF
few	TRBJ2-7	TRBV2	ASSGAENYEQY
-	TRBJ2-2	TRBV10-1	ASSESYHRDRGRTGELF